This TCR beta chain was found in a study of T cell responses to AZD1222 COVID-19 vaccine. Overall study findings and caveats: Females outnumbered males among donors, who were mostly white British; clonal diversity was possibly underestimated. Repertoire samples came only from after the peak T cell response.

V dropped 5 bases and J dropped 2; count of bases not matched to a gene: 9. CDR3 length equals 16 residues. CDR1 is SGHDN, CDR2 FVKESK, per germline. Data came from immunoSEQ multiplex PCR; TCRdb stores just in-frame clones and leaves some out. The sample yields 72,000 or so clones, 75% to 90% seen once. Remarks on this clone: Antigen specificity is unknown.

The sequenced sample was peripheral blood, obtained on day 0 of AZD1222 vaccination. The J gene is TRBJ1-3, the V gene TRBV14, with 7 bases fitting TRBD1. The TCR originated in an adult in good health. CDR3 region: CASSYLAGGPGNTIYF. CDR3 DNA: TGTGCCAGCAGCTATCTAGCAGGGGGGCCTGGAAACACCATATATTTT.